These T cell receptor beta chains were read from a single sample in a study of early T cells in non-severe SARS-CoV-2 infection. TCRdb reprocessed the 5' RACE reads with MiXCR, giving one entry per CDR3 protein. The sample records roughly 86,000 distinct CDR3 sequences, 5.5% to 7.5% being singletons. Sample: whole blood. These receptors all stem from an adult who was a healthcare worker with PCR-confirmed SARS-CoV-2 infection or an uninfected control (not recorded which). The CDR3 runs from the conserved cysteine through the conserved F or W. Each record gives: V gene, J gene, clone size, D gene, CDR3 DNA, CDR3 protein. D genes are given only for firm matches. Size is omitted from some rows. Given values are once, few, many or a class for expanded clones.

v_gene: TRBV12-3/TRBV12-4; j_gene: TRBJ1-1; abundance: few; d_gene: -; CDR3nt: TGTGCCAGCAGTTACTCGACCAGTACCAACACTGAAGCTTTCTTT; CDR3aa: CASSYSTSTNTEAFF
v_gene: TRBV27; j_gene: TRBJ2-7; abundance: -; d_gene: TRBD2; CDR3nt: TGTGCCAGCAGTTTAGAGGCTAGCGGGAATTTTTACGAGCAGTACTTC; CDR3aa: CASSLEASGNFYEQYF
v_gene: TRBV11-2; j_gene: TRBJ1-2; abundance: many; d_gene: -; CDR3nt: TGTGCCAGCAGCAACCCGAGCCCGTTTCTGAGCTATGGCTACACCTTC; CDR3aa: CASSNPSPFLSYGYTF
v_gene: TRBV7-9; j_gene: TRBJ2-3; abundance: -; d_gene: -; CDR3nt: TGTGCCAGCAGCTTTTCAGGGAACACAGATACGCAGTATTTT; CDR3aa: CASSFSGNTDTQYF
v_gene: TRBV28; j_gene: TRBJ1-4; abundance: many; d_gene: TRBD1; CDR3nt: TGTGCCAGCAGTAAACAGGGGGCAACTAATGAAAAACTGTTTTTT; CDR3aa: CASSKQGATNEKLFF
v_gene: TRBV7-2; j_gene: TRBJ2-7; abundance: many; d_gene: TRBD2; CDR3nt: TGTGCCAGCAGTCCTGGGACTAGCGCAGCCTACGAGCAGTACTTC; CDR3aa: CASSPGTSAAYEQYF
v_gene: TRBV7-2; j_gene: TRBJ2-7; abundance: many; d_gene: TRBD2; CDR3nt: TGTGCCAGCAGCCTCGGGGGGACGGAGGGCTACGAGCAGTACTTC; CDR3aa: CASSLGGTEGYEQYF
v_gene: TRBV6-1; j_gene: TRBJ2-1; abundance: many; d_gene: TRBD2; CDR3nt: TGTGCCAGCAGCCCTACTAGCGGGGGGGCTGATGAGCAGTTCTTC; CDR3aa: CASSPTSGGADEQFF
v_gene: TRBV13; j_gene: TRBJ1-1; abundance: few; d_gene: -; CDR3nt: TGTGCCAGCAGCCGAGGGGTGGGGAACACTGAAGCTTTCTTT; CDR3aa: CASSRGVGNTEAFF
v_gene: TRBV7-2; j_gene: TRBJ1-4; abundance: -; d_gene: -; CDR3nt: TGTGCCAGCAGGTCGGGAGACAGGCTCTATGAAAAACTGTTTTTT; CDR3aa: CASRSGDRLYEKLFF
v_gene: TRBV7-9; j_gene: TRBJ2-5; abundance: many; d_gene: TRBD1; CDR3nt: TGTGCCAGCAGCAAGGCCACAGGGGGCGATGAGACCCAGTACTTC; CDR3aa: CASSKATGGDETQYF
v_gene: TRBV6-6; j_gene: TRBJ2-2; abundance: few; d_gene: -; CDR3nt: TGTGCCAGCAGCCTGGAGGTCCCGATAACCGGGGAGCTGTTTTTT; CDR3aa: CASSLEVPITGELFF
v_gene: TRBV19; j_gene: TRBJ2-2; abundance: -; d_gene: -; CDR3nt: TGTGCCAGTAGTGATGGGGGGCGTTATACCGGGGAGCTGTTTTTT; CDR3aa: CASSDGGRYTGELFF
v_gene: TRBV20-1; j_gene: TRBJ1-4; abundance: medium-sized; d_gene: -; CDR3nt: TGCAGTGCTCCTCGGGACGGCACAACTAATGAAAAACTGTTTTTT; CDR3aa: CSAPRDGTTNEKLFF
v_gene: TRBV7-2; j_gene: TRBJ2-3; abundance: many; d_gene: -; CDR3nt: TGTGCCAGCAGCTTAGTCTGGCAGGGGGGAGATACGCAGTATTTT; CDR3aa: CASSLVWQGGDTQYF
v_gene: TRBV7-2; j_gene: TRBJ2-1; abundance: many; d_gene: TRBD2; CDR3nt: TGTGCCAGCAGCTCCCCTCAGAGGGTGCGGGAGTATTTCTTC; CDR3aa: CASSSPQRVREYFF
v_gene: TRBV29-1; j_gene: TRBJ2-1; abundance: many; d_gene: -; CDR3nt: TGCAGCGTTGCACGGCCGATCAGGGGTGGTTCCTACAATGAGCAGTTCTTC; CDR3aa: CSVARPIRGGSYNEQFF
v_gene: TRBV29-1; j_gene: TRBJ2-6; abundance: many; d_gene: -; CDR3nt: TGCAGCGTGCAAAATGGTGGGGCCAACGTCCTGACTTTC; CDR3aa: CSVQNGGANVLTF
v_gene: TRBV11-2; j_gene: TRBJ1-2; abundance: -; d_gene: TRBD1; CDR3nt: TGTGCCAGCAGCTCCTCAGGGGGCGATGGCTACACCTTC; CDR3aa: CASSSSGGDGYTF
v_gene: TRBV21-1; j_gene: TRBJ2-5; abundance: -; d_gene: -; CDR3nt: TGTGCCAGCTCACGTCTGAACCAAGAGACCCAGTACTTC; CDR3aa: CASSRLNQETQYF
v_gene: TRBV2; j_gene: TRBJ1-2; abundance: -; d_gene: -; CDR3nt: TGTGCCAGCGCGGAGGGGAGATATGGCTACACCTTC; CDR3aa: CASAEGRYGYTF
v_gene: TRBV2; j_gene: TRBJ1-6; abundance: -; d_gene: -; CDR3nt: TGTGCCAGCAGTGGGGACGGGGCTTCACCCCTCCACTTT; CDR3aa: CASSGDGASPLHF
v_gene: TRBV5-5; j_gene: TRBJ2-1; abundance: few; d_gene: -; CDR3nt: TGTGCCAGCAGCTTGGAGGGAAGGGGGTCCTACAATGAGCAGTTCTTC; CDR3aa: CASSLEGRGSYNEQFF
v_gene: TRBV2; j_gene: TRBJ1-4; abundance: few; d_gene: TRBD1; CDR3nt: TGTGCCAGCAGTTCCACAGGGGAGGGAAAACTGTTTTTT; CDR3aa: CASSSTGEGKLFF
v_gene: TRBV5-6; j_gene: TRBJ1-1; abundance: few; d_gene: -; CDR3nt: TGTGCCAGCAGCTTCTACCTGATCAGACAGAACACTGAAGCTTTCTTT; CDR3aa: CASSFYLIRQNTEAFF
v_gene: TRBV6-1; j_gene: TRBJ2-1; abundance: -; d_gene: -; CDR3nt: TGTGCCAGCAGTGTTGGAACGCTCATCGGGAACAATGAGCAGTTCTTC; CDR3aa: CASSVGTLIGNNEQFF
v_gene: TRBV6-2/TRBV6-3; j_gene: TRBJ2-3; abundance: many; d_gene: TRBD1; CDR3nt: TGTGCCAGCAGTTTCTTCAGGGGGATAGGAGCTAAGGCAGATACGCAGTATTTT; CDR3aa: CASSFFRGIGAKADTQYF
v_gene: TRBV12-3/TRBV12-4; j_gene: TRBJ1-2; abundance: -; d_gene: -; CDR3nt: TGTGCCAGCAGCTCCGGGGACGGCCGCTATGGCTACACCTTC; CDR3aa: CASSSGDGRYGYTF
v_gene: TRBV7-6; j_gene: TRBJ2-5; abundance: many; d_gene: -; CDR3nt: TGTGCCAGCAGCCACCTTCGTGAAGAGACCCAGTACTTC; CDR3aa: CASSHLREETQYF
v_gene: TRBV7-9; j_gene: TRBJ1-1; abundance: -; d_gene: -; CDR3nt: TGTGCCAGCAGCTTAGATGTAGGGTCTGGGTTTGGGACTGAAGCTTTCTTT; CDR3aa: CASSLDVGSGFGTEAFF
v_gene: TRBV20-1; j_gene: TRBJ2-7; abundance: once; d_gene: -; CDR3nt: TGCAGTGCCCTGGGACCCCCCTACGAGCAGTACTTC; CDR3aa: CSALGPPYEQYF
v_gene: TRBV19; j_gene: TRBJ2-4; abundance: many; d_gene: TRBD1; CDR3nt: TGTGCCAGTAGTCCTACAAACAGGGGTAACAAAAACATTCAGTACTTC; CDR3aa: CASSPTNRGNKNIQYF
v_gene: TRBV11-1; j_gene: TRBJ2-7; abundance: few; d_gene: -; CDR3nt: TGTGCCAGCAGCCCGATGCTTAGCTCCTACGAGCAGTACTTC; CDR3aa: CASSPMLSSYEQYF
v_gene: TRBV24-1; j_gene: TRBJ2-1; abundance: many; d_gene: -; CDR3nt: TGTGCCACCAGTGATCCACGGAGGGCCCACAATGAGCAGTTCTTC; CDR3aa: CATSDPRRAHNEQFF
v_gene: TRBV6-2/TRBV6-3; j_gene: TRBJ2-1; abundance: -; d_gene: TRBD2; CDR3nt: TGTGCCAGCAGTTCCCTAGCGGTCTCCCTCGATGAGCAGTTCTTC; CDR3aa: CASSSLAVSLDEQFF
v_gene: TRBV5-4; j_gene: TRBJ2-2; abundance: few; d_gene: -; CDR3nt: TGTGCCAGCAGCCCACCAGGGAACACCGGGGAGCTGTTTTTT; CDR3aa: CASSPPGNTGELFF
v_gene: TRBV14; j_gene: TRBJ1-2; abundance: few; d_gene: -; CDR3nt: TGTGCCAGCAGCCAAGATTTTTCCGCATTCAACTATGGCTACACCTTC; CDR3aa: CASSQDFSAFNYGYTF
v_gene: TRBV7-8; j_gene: TRBJ1-1; abundance: many; d_gene: -; CDR3nt: TGTGCCAGCAGCTTAGGACCCGGGACACCGAACACTGAAGCTTTCTTT; CDR3aa: CASSLGPGTPNTEAFF
v_gene: TRBV3-1; j_gene: TRBJ2-3; abundance: -; d_gene: -; CDR3nt: TGTGCCAGCAGCCAAGATGGAGCCACAGATACGCAGTATTTT; CDR3aa: CASSQDGATDTQYF
v_gene: TRBV7-9; j_gene: TRBJ1-6; abundance: many; d_gene: -; CDR3nt: TGTGCCAGCAGCTTAGCCAGCTATAATTCACCCCTCCACTTT; CDR3aa: CASSLASYNSPLHF
v_gene: TRBV20-1; j_gene: TRBJ1-3; abundance: -; d_gene: -; CDR3nt: TGCAGTGCTAGAGCAGACAGCTCTGGAAACACCATATATTTT; CDR3aa: CSARADSSGNTIYF
v_gene: TRBV6-6; j_gene: TRBJ2-5; abundance: -; d_gene: TRBD2; CDR3nt: TGTGCCAGCAGTTTTAGCGGGGGTCAAGAGACCCAGTACTTC; CDR3aa: CASSFSGGQETQYF
v_gene: TRBV6-2/TRBV6-3; j_gene: TRBJ2-7; abundance: many; d_gene: TRBD2; CDR3nt: TGTGCCAGCATGCGGTTTGGGCTAGCGGGAAACGAGCAGTACTTC; CDR3aa: CASMRFGLAGNEQYF
v_gene: TRBV29-1; j_gene: TRBJ2-3; abundance: many; d_gene: -; CDR3nt: TGCAGCGTTGAGGACCTCACAGATACGCAGTATTTT; CDR3aa: CSVEDLTDTQYF
v_gene: TRBV30; j_gene: TRBJ1-6; abundance: few; d_gene: -; CDR3nt: TGTGCCTGGAGTGTATTGTACTCACCCCTCCACTTT; CDR3aa: CAWSVLYSPLHF
v_gene: TRBV10-2; j_gene: TRBJ2-5; abundance: -; d_gene: TRBD2; CDR3nt: TGCGCCAGCAGCCCGAGACTAGCGGGAGCGGGGGAGACCCAGTACTTC; CDR3aa: CASSPRLAGAGETQYF
v_gene: TRBV7-2; j_gene: TRBJ1-5; abundance: many; d_gene: -; CDR3nt: TGTGCCAGCAGCTTTCAGGGATCGGCTGGTCATCAGCCCCAGCATTTT; CDR3aa: CASSFQGSAGHQPQHF
v_gene: TRBV7-2; j_gene: TRBJ1-3; abundance: many; d_gene: TRBD1; CDR3nt: TGTGCCAGCAGTTCAGGGGGAACGGGGAACACCATATATTTT; CDR3aa: CASSSGGTGNTIYF
v_gene: TRBV7-9; j_gene: TRBJ1-2; abundance: many; d_gene: TRBD1; CDR3nt: TGTGCCAGCAGCCCGACAGGGATCTATGGCTACACCTTC; CDR3aa: CASSPTGIYGYTF
v_gene: TRBV2; j_gene: TRBJ2-2; abundance: many; d_gene: -; CDR3nt: TGTGCCAGCAGTGGGTCCGGGGAGCTGTTTTTT; CDR3aa: CASSGSGELFF
v_gene: TRBV2; j_gene: TRBJ2-3; abundance: -; d_gene: -; CDR3nt: TGTGCCAGCAGTTCGGGGCGGAAAACAGATACGCAGTATTTT; CDR3aa: CASSSGRKTDTQYF
v_gene: TRBV5-1; j_gene: TRBJ1-1; abundance: few; d_gene: -; CDR3nt: TGCGCCAGCAGACTTGACACCACTGAAGCTTTCTTT; CDR3aa: CASRLDTTEAFF
v_gene: TRBV28; j_gene: TRBJ1-1; abundance: -; d_gene: -; CDR3nt: TGTGCCAGCAGTTGGCACAGGAATTCGGGGATGAGCACTGAAGCTTTCTTT; CDR3aa: CASSWHRNSGMSTEAFF
v_gene: TRBV4-1; j_gene: TRBJ1-2; abundance: few; d_gene: -; CDR3nt: TGCGCCAGCAGCCAAGACAACCAACAAACAGGGTCTCATTATGGCTACACCTTC; CDR3aa: CASSQDNQQTGSHYGYTF
v_gene: TRBV27; j_gene: TRBJ1-1; abundance: -; d_gene: TRBD1; CDR3nt: TGTGCCAGCAGTTCTTTTGGACAGGGTTACACTGAAGCTTTCTTT; CDR3aa: CASSSFGQGYTEAFF
v_gene: TRBV20-1; j_gene: TRBJ1-6; abundance: -; d_gene: -; CDR3nt: TGCAGTGCTAGAGGACCCCAGGGGCGCGGTAATTCACCCCTCCACTTT; CDR3aa: CSARGPQGRGNSPLHF
v_gene: TRBV2; j_gene: TRBJ2-6; abundance: many; d_gene: -; CDR3nt: TGTGCCAGCAGTGACGACGGACCCCTCGGGGCCAACGTCCTGACTTTC; CDR3aa: CASSDDGPLGANVLTF